This T cell receptor beta chain is from a study of cytomegalovirus exposure and HLA in healthy donors. Study-wide results and limits: Most of the TCR beta V segments (in an earlier analysis) were productive either about 90% or about 30% of the time.

This PCR relied on a set of 60 Vbeta primers and 13 Jbeta primers. Sequencing used immunoSEQ multiplex PCR; TCRdb keeps in-frame clones, though not all of them. The sample has some 96,000 clones; approximately 77% are singletons. V dropped 5 bases and J dropped 6 bases, with 14 bases sitting between them. Germline CDR1 ENHRY, CDR2 SYGVKD. The CDR3 covers 14 residues. As concerns this clone: No antigen is known for it.

Despite likely unrecorded immune exposures, the donors were nominally healthy at the time of sampling. The sequence was obtained from a female donor in good health and CMV-seronegative. The chain recombines TRBV10-3 with TRBJ1-5; D gene unclear. The sample consisted of PBMCs. CDR3 sequence: CAISREGRIQPQHF. The DNA of the CDR3 is TGTGCCATCAGTCGAGAAGGGAGGATTCAGCCCCAGCATTTT.